This passage covers 27 T cell receptor beta chains from one sample sequenced in a study of blood T cell repertoires in COVID-19. Here immunoSEQ multiplex PCR was the method, and the copy in TCRdb shows in-frame clones only, minus some. The sample contains about 94,000 clones, 70% to 90% of which appear only once. Material: peripheral blood. Receptors were obtained from a human donor with acute or convalescent COVID-19. The donor label of this sample is uncertain.

The chain employs TRBV18 and TRBJ2-7; TRBD1 might be the D (5 bases). The V and J ends lost 3 bases and 2 bases respectively, with 17 bases between them. The CDR3 totals 16 residues. Germline V lookup: CDR1 KGHSH, CDR2 LQKENI. This chain's CDR3 is CASSPRSDRKPYEQYF. CDR3 coding DNA: TGTGCCAGCTCACCGCGCTCTGACAGAAAGCCCTACGAGCAGTACTTC.

This chain links TRBV7-9 with TRBJ2-7; possibly TRBD2 for D (6 bases). V lost 3 bases and J 0 bases, leaving 12 bases between the germline ends. The CDR3 totals 15 residues. Germline V CDR1 and CDR2: SEHNR, FQNEAQ (reference sequence). The CDR3 DNA sequence: TGTGCCAGCAGCTTCCGGGAACTAGCCTCCTACGAGCAGTACTTC. Residues: CASSFRELASYEQYF.

This sequence joins TRBV7-9 and TRBJ1-6; D is perhaps TRBD1 (5 bases). The CDR3 is made up of 15 amino acids. V shed 2 bases and J shed 5 bases, with 10 bases lying between them. Germline assignment: CDR1 SEHNR and CDR2 FQNEAQ (reference sequence). The CDR3 reads CASSLQGTNNSPLHF. The CDR3 nucleotides read TGTGCCAGCAGCTTACAGGGAACCAATAATTCACCCCTCCACTTT. The full variable domain, in which reference TRBV7-9 and TRBJ1-6 provide the parts outside the CDR3, is DTGVSQNPRHKITKRGQNVTFRCDPISEHNRLYWYRQTLGQGPEFLTYFQNEAQLEKSRLLSDRFSAERPKGSFSTLEIQRTEQGDSAMYLCASSLQGTNNSPLHFGNGTRLTVT.

This chain joins TRBV7-9 and TRBJ2-7, with 7 bases matching TRBD1. Trimming took 5 bases from V and 4 from J; bases not matched to a gene: 5. CDR1 and CDR2 (germline): SEHNR, FQNEAQ (reference sequence). The CDR3 runs to 13 residues. CDR3 DNA: TGTGCCAGCAGCATGACAGGGACGTACGAGCAGTACTTC. Its protein product is CASSMTGTYEQYF. The full variable domain, completed using reference TRBV7-9 and TRBJ2-7, is DTGVSQNPRHKITKRGQNVTFRCDPISEHNRLYWYRQTLGQGPEFLTYFQNEAQLEKSRLLSDRFSAERPKGSFSTLEIQRTEQGDSAMYLCASSMTGTYEQYFGPGTRLTVT.

The chain has TRBV6-6 and TRBJ1-1, with D perhaps TRBD1 (5 bases). Per germline, CDR1 MNHNY and CDR2 SVGAGI (reference sequence). V was trimmed by 0 bases and J by 3 bases, leaving 8 bases between them. The CDR3 has 14 residues. The CDR3 region is CASSYSWGDTEAFF. CDR3 nucleotides: TGTGCCAGCAGTTACTCTTGGGGGGACACTGAAGCTTTCTTT.

The chain carries TRBV15 and TRBJ1-3; tentatively, D is TRBD1 (5 bases). V was shortened by 0 bases and J by 1 base, with 7 bases between the two germline ends. CDR3 length equals 15 residues. Germline V gives CDR1 LNHNV, CDR2 YYDKDF (reference sequence). The CDR3 coding sequence is TGTGCCACCAGCAGAGATGCAGGGTCTGGAAACACCATATATTTT. Protein sequence: CATSRDAGSGNTIYF.

The chain links TRBV29-1 to TRBJ2-7; no reliable D call. The V end was cut by 0 bases, the J end by 3 bases, with 6 bases between. Germline V gene sequence: CDR1 SQVTM, CDR2 ANQGSEA. This CDR3 has 12 residues. The CDR3 sequence is CSVEESGYEQYF. DNA for the CDR3: TGCAGCGTTGAAGAATCCGGCTACGAGCAGTACTTC.

The V and J genes are TRBV20-1 and TRBJ2-7, with 7 positions matching TRBD1. The V gene end was trimmed by 7 bases and the J gene end by 5 bases; junction bases not matched to a gene: 5. The CDR3 consists of 11 residues. Germline lookup yields CDR1 DFQATT and CDR2 SNEGSKA (reference sequence). CDR3 nucleotides: TGCAGTGGGCTACAGGGGAACGAGCAGTACTTC. Translated, it gives CSGLQGNEQYF.

Only one count was recorded for this clone. This sequence joins TRBV5-1 and TRBJ1-2; D not resolved. Germline V gene data show CDR1 as SGHRS and CDR2 as YFSETQ. This CDR3 spans 15 amino acids. Trimming shortened V by 1 base and J by 3 bases, and 13 bases separated the two germline ends. The CDR3: CASSLRPRADYGYTF. CDR3 bases: TGCGCCAGCAGCTTGAGACCGCGGGCGGACTATGGCTACACCTTC.

The J gene is TRBJ1-2, the V gene TRBV24-1, with 9 bases aligning to TRBD1. The CDR3 has 16 residues. V was pared by 2 bases and J by 4 bases, with 7 bases of the junction left unmatched. Germline values: CDR1 KGHDR, CDR2 SFDVKD. The CDR3 DNA reads as TGTGCCACCAGTGATTCGACTGGACAGGGGAGCTATGGCTACACCTTC. Protein product: CATSDSTGQGSYGYTF.

The chain is built from TRBV30 and TRBJ2-3; TRBD2 aligns across 11 bases. With 5 bases clipped from V and 4 bases from J, the junction kept 11 bases outside the gene matches. The CDR3 has 16 residues. Per germline, CDR1 GTSNPN and CDR2 SVGIG (reference sequence). This CDR3 is CAWDRGTSGGADTQYF. The CDR3 coding sequence is TGTGCCTGGGATCGCGGGACTAGCGGAGGGGCAGATACGCAGTATTTT. Filled out from reference TRBV30 and TRBJ2-3, the complete variable domain reads SQTIHQWPATLVQPVGSPLSLECTVEGTSNPNLYWYRQAAGRGLQLLFYSVGIGQISSEVPQNLSASRPQDRQFILSSKKLLLSDSGFYLCAWDRGTSGGADTQYFGPGTRLTVL.

The J gene is TRBJ2-5, the V gene TRBV27; 8 nucleotides line up with TRBD2. Trimming took 3 bases from V and 5 from J; bases not matched to a gene: 8. The germline gives CDR1 MNHEY, CDR2 SMNVEV (reference sequence). The CDR3 is made up of 15 amino acids. The chain's CDR3 is CASSFFSGDSETQYF. The CDR3, as DNA: TGTGCCAGCAGTTTTTTTAGCGGGGATTCGGAGACCCAGTACTTC.

The chain uses TRBV7-9 and TRBJ2-1; 11 bases are a match to TRBD2. Germline CDR1 and CDR2: SEHNR and FQNEAQ (reference sequence). This CDR3 is 16 amino acids long. V shed 3 bases and J 3 bases; nucleotides not matched to a gene: 4. The CDR3 spells CASSLGTSGIYNEQFF. CDR3 bases: TGTGCCAGCAGCTTGGGGACTAGCGGAATCTACAATGAGCAGTTCTTC.

V gene TRBV5-1 combines with J gene TRBJ1-1, with D unresolved. This CDR3 spans 15 amino acids. CDR1 is SGHRS, CDR2 YFSETQ, per germline. Deletions cut 4 bases from V and 1 base from J, with 14 bases between. CDR3 DNA sequence: TGCGCCAGCAGCGGATCGAGCAGGCCGAACACTGAAGCTTTCTTT. This codes for CASSGSSRPNTEAFF.

This clone was found a few times. The V and J genes are TRBV18 and TRBJ2-1; 9 nucleotides match TRBD2. The junction had 4 bases not matched to a gene; V was cut back by 5 bases and J by 2 bases. CDR3 length equals 15 residues. The germline V gene has CDR1 KGHSH and CDR2 LQKENI. The CDR3 loop is CASSSSGGPYNEQFF. The CDR3 nucleotides read TGTGCCAGCTCATCGAGCGGGGGGCCCTACAATGAGCAGTTCTTC.

V is TRBV5-1 and J is TRBJ2-1, with 7 positions matching TRBD1. The CDR3 totals 15 residues. After removal of 0 bases from V and 8 bases from J, the junction contained 8 bases not matched to a gene. In germline, CDR1 is SGHRS, CDR2 YFSETQ. The CDR3 loop is CASSLAGTTGDEQFF. CDR3 DNA sequence: TGCGCCAGCAGCTTGGCCGGAACCACAGGGGATGAGCAGTTCTTC. Using reference TRBV5-1 and TRBJ2-1 for the parts outside the CDR3, the full variable domain is KAGVTQTPRYLIKTRGQQVTLSCSPISGHRSVSWYQQTPGQGLQFLFEYFSETQRNKGNFPGRFSGRQFSNSRSEMNVSTLELGDSALYLCASSLAGTTGDEQFFGPGTRLTVL.

The rearrangement joins TRBV4-2 to TRBJ1-1; D not certain. The CDR3 runs 17 residues. Trimming removed 1 base from V and 0 bases from J, with 15 bases in between. Germline V gene sequence: CDR1 LGHNA, CDR2 YNFKEQ. CDR3 in amino acids: CASSQAPGRTMNTEAFF. As DNA, the CDR3 is TGTGCCAGCAGCCAAGCCCCCGGACGGACTATGAACACTGAAGCTTTCTTT.

This sequence joins TRBV11-2 and TRBJ2-2; 10 bases agree with TRBD2. The CDR3 loop spans 16 amino acids. V gave up 3 bases and J gave up 0 bases; unmatched junction bases: 1. Germline V gene lookup returns CDR1 SGHAT and CDR2 FQNNGV. The CDR3 protein is CASSFSGGTNTGELFF. The CDR3 nucleotides read TGTGCCAGCAGCTTTAGCGGGGGGACGAACACCGGGGAGCTGTTTTTT.

The chain joins TRBV4-3 to TRBJ2-3; tentatively, D is TRBD2 (6 bases). Germline lookup yields CDR1 LGHNA and CDR2 YSLEER. The CDR3 is 16 amino acids. V dropped 4 bases and J dropped 4 bases, with 18 bases sitting between them. The CDR3 loop is CASSPGTGSSSDTQYF. Written as DNA, the CDR3 is TGCGCCAGCAGCCCCGGGACTGGATCTAGTTCAGATACGCAGTATTTT.

The chain is built from TRBV11-2 and TRBJ2-6, with D hard to call. V was cut by 4 bases and J by 4 bases, with 11 bases left in between. The V gene's germline CDR1 is SGHAT and CDR2 FQNNGV. This CDR3 has 15 amino acids. CDR3 protein: CASSSSLLGANVLTF. CDR3 bases: TGTGCCAGCAGCTCTTCCCTTTTGGGGGCCAACGTCCTGACTTTC.

This chain joins TRBV6-2 or TRBV6-3 and TRBJ1-1, with D possibly being TRBD1 (6 bases). CDR1 and CDR2 (germline): MNHEY, SVGEGT. Between the trimmed V and J ends, which lost 4 bases and 7 bases, there was a span of 28 bases. The CDR3 runs to 18 residues. For the CDR3, the DNA is TGTGCCAGCAGTTTCCGGGGGGGCGGTTCCTCCAATACAAATGAAGCTTTCTTT. Its protein is CASSFRGGGSSNTNEAFF.

This clone came up once. The chain combines TRBV2 with TRBJ2-7; 7 nucleotides align to TRBD2. This CDR3 spans 14 amino acids. V was clipped by 0 bases and J by 5 bases; unmatched bases: 4. Germline V gene data show CDR1 as SNHLY and CDR2 as FYNNEI. The CDR3 sequence: CASSEASGIHEQYF. The CDR3, as DNA: TGTGCCAGCAGTGAAGCCAGCGGGATCCACGAGCAGTACTTC.

The chain links TRBV24-1 to TRBJ2-2, with D perhaps TRBD1 (5 bases). Trimming stripped 6 bases from V and 3 bases from J, with 7 bases between. The germline V gene has CDR1 KGHDR and CDR2 SFDVKD. CDR3 length: 13 amino acids. The CDR3 DNA reads as TGTGCCACCAGTTTGACAGACACCGGGGAGCTGTTTTTT. It encodes CATSLTDTGELFF.

This clone came up once. The J gene is TRBJ2-1, the V gene TRBV28; a possible D gene is TRBD2 (7 bases). The CDR3 consists of 13 residues. V lost 6 bases to trimming and J lost 8 bases, with 14 bases between them. Germline-derived CDR1 and CDR2 are MDHEN and SYDVKM. CDR3 sequence: CASSGGPFHEQFF. DNA of the CDR3: TGTGCCAGCAGCGGGGGGCCCTTCCATGAGCAGTTCTTC.

This clone was counted once. This chain uses TRBV6-1 with TRBJ1-2, with D unclear. Germline V gives CDR1 MNHNS, CDR2 SASEGT. This CDR3 has 14 residues. V lost 2 bases to trimming and J lost 2 bases, with 9 bases between them. In nucleotides, the CDR3 is TGTGCCAGCAGTGAAATATTTTTGAACTATGGCTACACCTTC. Translated, it gives CASSEIFLNYGYTF.

The DNA for the CDR3 is TGTGCCAGCAGCTTTGCCTACTCGAGCTCCTATAATTCACCCCTCCACTTT. This codes for CASSFAYSSSYNSPLHF. J is TRBJ1-6 and V is TRBV5-5; D unclear. The V and J ends lost 2 bases and 0 bases respectively, with 12 bases between them. CDR1 is SGHKS and CDR2 is YYEKEE in the germline V gene (reference sequence). This CDR3 comprises 17 residues.

The chain employs TRBV4-2 and TRBJ2-1, with 7 nucleotides matching TRBD2. With 4 bases clipped from V and 5 bases from J, the junction kept 14 bases outside the gene matches. Germline assignment: CDR1 LGHNA and CDR2 YNFKEQ. The CDR3 totals 17 residues. The DNA for the CDR3 is TGTGCCAGCAGCCGTTCCAGCGGGGAGGGTAGCAACAATGAGCAGTTCTTC. Translated, it gives CASSRSSGEGSNNEQFF.